The entry below gives a single T cell receptor (beta chain) sequence along with its context. The target antigen is unknown. The sample originates from a study of OX40 agonist ivuxolimab in advanced cancers. Study-wide context: Enrollees could have had prior anti-PD-1, anti-PD-L1 or anti-CTLA-4 therapy, which under 50% had received. Notes on the study in general: Several nonresponders also turned out to have low normalized T-cell clonal expansion.

Individuals having autoimmune disease history or systemic immunosuppression were not enrolled. At baseline, cycle 4 day 1, and cycle 7 day 1, blood was sampled. CDR1 is SGHRS and CDR2 is YFSETQ in the germline V gene. The V gene end was trimmed by 4 bases and the J gene end by 5 bases; junction bases not matched to a gene: 4. The length of the CDR3 is 14 residues. The data were produced by immunoSEQ multiplex PCR, yet TCRdb's version contains in-frame clones alone and is incomplete. The sample consists of tens of thousands of clones, around 86% of them appearing once. This receptor was identified in an adult with an advanced solid tumor such as melanoma, head and neck, liver or kidney cancer. The rearrangement joins TRBV5-1 to TRBJ2-4; 9 nucleotides align to TRBD1. The sequencing here drew on CD4+ or CD8+ T cells sorted from blood, taken in a trial of the OX40 agonist ivuxolimab. The DNA for the CDR3 is TGCGCCAGCAGCGCTACAGGGGGCGAAAACATTCAGTACTTC. Translated: CASSATGGENIQYF.